This T cell receptor (beta chain) was documented in a study of persistence of HIV-infected CD4 T cells. This was the immunoSEQ version 4 assay in survey mode. Sequenced by immunoSEQ multiplex PCR; TCRdb stores in-frame clones only, minus some. Here the sample spans about 64,000 clones, roughly 77% being singletons. An overlapping HIV-1 Gag peptide pool stimulated these cells at approximately 0.91 ug/peptide/mL. CD40L/CD69 double-negative CD45RO-high memory CD4+ T cells were collected. A roughly 17-hour stimulation of CD8-depleted PBMCs used anti-CD28/CD49d costimulation, CD40-blocking antibody and enfuvirtide. In the case of this clone: What it binds is unknown.

Germline lookup yields CDR1 SGHTA and CDR2 FQGNSA. The V end was cut by 3 bases, the J end by 0 bases, with 8 bases between. The CDR3 totals 15 residues. V usage is TRBV7-2 and J usage is TRBJ1-4; perhaps TRBD1 as D (5 bases). The receptor's source is an adult man with HIV who was CMV-seropositive. This specimen consisted of CD4+ T cells sorted from PBMCs after roughly 20-hour stimulation, obtained from a patient who received antiretroviral therapy. Here the CDR3 DNA reads TGTGCCAGCAGCTTCGACAGAGCAACTAATGAAAAACTGTTTTTT. It is translated as CASSFDRATNEKLFF.